A single sample gave rise to the 21 T cell receptor beta chains below, sequenced in a study of blood T cell repertoires in COVID-19. Assay: immunoSEQ multiplex PCR; the TCRdb copy retains only in-frame clones and omits some. The data contain about 68,000 clones, approximately 92% of them singletons. Sequencing was done on a sample of peripheral blood. All receptors come from a man aged 50-60 years with acute or convalescent COVID-19.

The chain combines TRBV7-9 with TRBJ2-7, with a possible D match to TRBD2 (5 bases). V lost 8 bases and J 2 bases, leaving 16 bases between the germline ends. This CDR3 is built from 14 residues. The V gene's germline CDR1 is SEHNR and CDR2 FQNEAQ (reference sequence). The CDR3 coding sequence is TGTGCCAGCTCCTATGGGGAGAAAACCTACGAGCAGTACTTC. Translating it yields CASSYGEKTYEQYF.

This chain links TRBV24-1 with TRBJ2-2, with D tentatively TRBD1 (5 bases). The CDR3 is made up of 13 amino acids. Germline CDR1 KGHDR, CDR2 SFDVKD. Trimming took 6 bases from V and 5 from J, leaving 9 bases between them. Here the CDR3 DNA reads TGTGCCACCAGTTCCTCAGGGACCGGGGAGCTGTTTTTT. This gives the protein CATSSSGTGELFF.

The chain is built from TRBV4-1 and TRBJ2-2, with TRBD2 matching 11 bases. Germline lookup yields CDR1 MGHRA and CDR2 YSYEKL. The CDR3 extends over 17 amino acids. V lost 0 bases to trimming and J lost 6 bases; unmatched junction nucleotides: 6. The CDR3 region is CASSQDQLAGAPGELFF. CDR3 coding DNA: TGCGCCAGCAGCCAAGATCAACTAGCGGGAGCTCCCGGGGAGCTGTTTTTT.

The chain links TRBV6-5 to TRBJ1-4, with 12 bases identical to TRBD1. CDR1 MNHEY and CDR2 SVGAGI come from the germline V gene. V shed 7 bases and J 10 bases; nucleotides not matched to a gene: 1. The CDR3 extends over 12 amino acids. DNA of the CDR3: TGTGCCAGCACGGGACAGGGGGCAAAACTGTTTTTT. Translated, it gives CASTGQGAKLFF.

The gene calls are TRBV7-6 and TRBJ2-3; no clear D gene. V was pared by 5 bases and J by 2 bases, with 17 bases between. The CDR3 runs to 16 residues. Germline V lookup: CDR1 SGHVS, CDR2 FNYEAQ. In nucleotides, the CDR3 is TGTGCCAGCAGCCCCCGTCGTTGGCCAAACACAGATACGCAGTATTTT. As protein: CASSPRRWPNTDTQYF.

The CDR3: CASSRNRDRNQPQHF. The CDR3 bases are TGTGCCAGCAGTCGTAACAGGGATCGCAATCAGCCCCAGCATTTT. The chain carries TRBV7-2 and TRBJ1-5; TRBD1 might be the D (6 bases). CDR1 is SGHTA and CDR2 is FQGNSA in the germline V gene. Trimming cost V 6 bases and J 2 bases, with 14 bases left between them. The CDR3 has 15 amino acids.

This clone was detected only once. The chain has TRBV27 and TRBJ1-1; TRBD1 matches 8 bases. The germline V gene has CDR1 MNHEY and CDR2 SMNVEV (reference sequence). This CDR3 has 14 amino acids. V was clipped by 5 bases and J by 1 base; unmatched bases: 3. For the CDR3, the DNA is TGTGCCAGCAGTGCGGGACAGGAGAACACTGAAGCTTTCTTT. Protein: CASSAGQENTEAFF.

The J gene is TRBJ2-7, the V gene TRBV6-5; 13 nucleotides agree with TRBD2. The CDR3 is made up of 15 amino acids. CDR1 is MNHEY and CDR2 is SVGAGI in the germline V gene. V was clipped by 6 bases and J by 8 bases; unmatched bases: 10. CDR3 in amino acids: CASRGGLAGDYQQYF. For the CDR3, the DNA is TGTGCCAGCAGGGGTGGACTAGCGGGAGACTATCAGCAGTACTTC.

The genes are TRBV27 and TRBJ1-1; 9 bases agree with TRBD1. The CDR3 runs to 15 residues. CDR1 and CDR2 from the germline V gene are MNHEY and SMNVEV (reference sequence). Trimming removed 5 bases from V and 5 bases from J; junction bases left unmatched: 9. In DNA, the CDR3 is TGTGCCAGCAGTCCTTTGGACAGGGGCTGGACTGAAGCTTTCTTT. This encodes CASSPLDRGWTEAFF.

This clone was picked up one time. J is TRBJ1-1 and V is TRBV5-5; D is ambiguous. Trimming removed 5 bases from V and 0 bases from J, with 8 bases in between. Germline CDR1 SGHKS, CDR2 YYEKEE (reference sequence). CDR3 size: 13 residues. The CDR3 sequence: CASRRSMNTEAFF. CDR3 DNA sequence: TGTGCCAGCAGACGGTCCATGAACACTGAAGCTTTCTTT.

The V and J genes are TRBV7-2 and TRBJ2-1; D possibly corresponds to TRBD2 (5 bases). V was shortened by 4 bases and J by 13 bases, with 26 bases between the two germline ends. CDR3 size: 16 residues. Per germline, CDR1 SGHTA and CDR2 FQGNSA. CDR3 nucleotide sequence: TGTGCCAGCAGCTCCACTAGTTCCGAGGGAGTCTATGGCCAGTTCTTC. It yields the protein CASSSTSSEGVYGQFF.

This clone was picked up one time. The chain links TRBV18 to TRBJ1-1; weak D call: TRBD1 (6 bases). Germline lookup yields CDR1 KGHSH and CDR2 LQKENI. V was trimmed by 2 bases and J by 4 bases, leaving 20 bases between them. The CDR3 length is 17 residues. In DNA, the CDR3 is TGTGCCAGCTCACCAGTCGACAGGCCAGGGGCTCTCACTGAAGCTTTCTTT. Protein: CASSPVDRPGALTEAFF.

The rearrangement uses TRBV6-2 or TRBV6-3 and TRBJ1-2; 8 bases align to TRBD1. The germline V gene has CDR1 MNHEY and CDR2 SVGEGT. V lost 4 bases and J lost 7; bases outside the gene matches: 11. The CDR3 spans 15 residues. CDR3 sequence: CASSWGQAGSLGYTF. The CDR3 nucleotides are TGTGCCAGCAGTTGGGGACAGGCGGGTTCTCTTGGCTACACCTTC.

The chain uses TRBV5-6 and TRBJ2-2; the match to TRBD1 covers 7 bases. CDR3 length: 14 amino acids. Germline loops: CDR1 SGHDT, CDR2 YYEEEE. V trimming: 4 bases; J trimming: 3 bases; junction bases outside the gene matches: 3. CDR3 sequence: CASSVDRDTGELFF. In nucleotides, the CDR3 is TGTGCCAGCAGCGTAGACAGGGACACCGGGGAGCTGTTTTTT.

CDR3 sequence: CASSLRTPTDTQYF. The CDR3 nucleotides read TGTGCCAGCAGCTTAAGAACTCCCACAGATACGCAGTATTTT. V gene TRBV7-2 combines with J gene TRBJ2-3; D remains ambiguous. CDR1 and CDR2 (germline): SGHTA, FQGNSA. The V end was cut by 2 bases, the J end by 2 bases, with 8 bases between. This CDR3 has 14 residues.

This rearrangement joins TRBV24-1 to TRBJ2-5; perhaps TRBD2 as D (5 bases). Between the trimmed V and J ends, which lost 2 bases and 2 bases, there was a span of 11 bases. The CDR3 is 15 residues long. Per the germline V gene, CDR1 is KGHDR and CDR2 is SFDVKD. CDR3 amino acids: CATSDSGWIQETQYF. In DNA form, the CDR3 reads TGTGCCACCAGTGATTCGGGGTGGATACAAGAGACCCAGTACTTC.

The chain carries TRBV28 and TRBJ1-5; D is undetermined. Between the trimmed V and J ends, which lost 7 bases and 4 bases, there was a span of 17 bases. This CDR3 has 15 residues. Looked up from germline, CDR1 is MDHEN and CDR2 is SYDVKM. In DNA, the CDR3 is TGTGCCAGCACTCAACCGTCCGGGGAAAATCAGCCCCAGCATTTT. It codes for CASTQPSGENQPQHF.

This chain links TRBV9 with TRBJ2-7; perhaps TRBD1 as D (6 bases). The CDR3 has 18 amino acids. Germline loops: CDR1 SGDLS, CDR2 YYNGEE. The V and J ends lost 0 bases and 0 bases respectively, with 19 bases between them. This chain's CDR3 is CASSVGLGQGFSSYEQYV. In DNA, the CDR3 is TGTGCCAGCAGCGTAGGCTTGGGACAAGGCTTTTCCTCCTACGAGCAGTACGTC.

The chain recombines TRBV19 with TRBJ2-1; 11 bases are a match to TRBD1. V lost 6 bases, J lost 9 bases, and 4 bases stayed unmatched. The CDR3 is made up of 13 amino acids. Germline CDR1 and CDR2: LNHDA and SQIVND (reference sequence). The CDR3: CASRGTGGGEQFF. The CDR3 DNA sequence: TGTGCCAGTAGGGGGACAGGGGGAGGTGAGCAGTTCTTC.

The chain links TRBV28 to TRBJ1-1; the match to TRBD1 covers 7 bases. Germline values: CDR1 MDHEN, CDR2 SYDVKM. The CDR3 contains 14 residues. The trim removed 6 bases at V and 3 bases at J, leaving 7 bases unmatched. The CDR3 DNA follows: TGTGCCAGCAGACCCGGGACAGAAGACACTGAAGCTTTCTTT. It specifies CASRPGTEDTEAFF.

V gene TRBV5-4 combines with J gene TRBJ2-6; D is ambiguous. This CDR3 contains 15 residues. Germline V CDR1 and CDR2: SGHNT, YYREEE (reference sequence). V was shortened by 4 bases and J by 3 bases, with 11 bases between the two germline ends. The CDR3 is CASSQLVGGANVLTF. CDR3 nucleotide sequence: TGTGCCAGCAGCCAGCTAGTTGGTGGGGCCAACGTCCTGACTTTC.